Listed below are T cell receptor beta chains from one sample, sequenced in a study of cytomegalovirus exposure and HLA in healthy donors. Measured with immunoSEQ multiplex PCR; TCRdb has only the in-frame clones, and not every one. The repertoire consists of 250,000 to 350,000 clones, with more than 80% occurring once and the leading ten covering 3.5% to 4%. The material sequenced was PBMCs. Receptors were obtained from a man aged 40-50 years in good health and CMV-seropositive. CDR3s include the opening cysteine and the closing phenylalanine or tryptophan. D genes are given only for firm matches. Where a row states a size, it is once, few, many or the class of an expanded clone; other rows omit it.

v_call,j_call,d_call,clone_size,cdr3_nt,cdr3_aa
TRBV2,TRBJ2-1,TRBD1,.,TGTGCCAGCAGTGAAGCGGATACGGACAGGGACAATGAGCAGTTCTTC,CASSEADTDRDNEQFF
TRBV29-1,TRBJ1-1,TRBD1,once,TGCAGCGTCGACGACAGGGGGCTGACTGAAGCTTTCTTT,CSVDDRGLTEAFF
TRBV27,TRBJ1-1,.,.,TGTGCCAGCAGTTTAAGGGGTAACACTGAAGCTTTCTTT,CASSLRGNTEAFF
TRBV30,TRBJ2-7,.,.,TGTGCCTGGAGAGAACACCGGGACTTTTTTAACCCTACCTACGAGCAGTACTTC,CAWREHRDFFNPTYEQYF
TRBV7-2,TRBJ1-4,TRBD1,.,TGTGCCAGCAGCCGGACAGGTTTAGGTGAAAAACTGTTTTTT,CASSRTGLGEKLFF
TRBV5-6,TRBJ2-3,.,once,TGTGCCAGCAGCTCTGATTACCGGGATTTTTATGCGCAGTATTTT,CASSSDYRDFYAQYF
TRBV6-5,TRBJ1-1,.,few,TGTGCCAGCAGTTACGAGCCCAGGCTGAACACTGAAGCTTTCTTT,CASSYEPRLNTEAFF
TRBV19,TRBJ2-1,TRBD2,.,TGTGCCAGTACCCCCTGGGGCGGTAGCGGGAGTTTGGGGCTGTACAATGAGCAGTTCTTC,CASTPWGGSGSLGLYNEQFF
TRBV19,TRBJ1-2,.,.,TGTGCCAGTAGTGCCCAGGGCGCTACTAACTATGGCTACACCTTC,CASSAQGATNYGYTF
TRBV27,TRBJ1-2,.,.,TGTGCCAGCAGTCCGGGGGTAGAGAACTATGGCTACACCTTC,CASSPGVENYGYTF
TRBV14,TRBJ1-3,.,.,TGTGCCAGCAGCCAAGATTATCCAGGGAACGGAAACACCATATATTTT,CASSQDYPGNGNTIYF
TRBV27,TRBJ2-7,.,.,TGTGCCAGCAGTTTCCAGGGGTACTCCTACGAGCAGTACTTC,CASSFQGYSYEQYF
TRBV7-7,TRBJ2-2,.,.,TGTGCTAGCAGCCCAGGGGCAGCAACGAACACCGGGGAGCTGTTTTTT,CASSPGAATNTGELFF
TRBV7-9,TRBJ2-7,.,once,TGTTCCAGCACACAATCTCAGGGTTACGAGCAGTACTTC,CSSTQSQGYEQYF
TRBV7-2,TRBJ2-1,TRBD1,.,TGTGCCAGCAGGACAGGGGACCAAACCTACAATGAGCAGTTCTTC,CASRTGDQTYNEQFF
TRBV5-5,TRBJ1-4,.,.,TGTGCCAGCAGCTTGACAAACGAAAAACTGTTTTTT,CASSLTNEKLFF
TRBV4-1,TRBJ1-5,.,.,TGCGCCAGCAGCCAAGATACAGGTTATCAGCCCCAGCATTTT,CASSQDTGYQPQHF
TRBV7-3,TRBJ1-1,.,.,TGTGCCAGCAGCTTAGAGGAGAACACTGAAGCTTTCTTT,CASSLEENTEAFF
TRBV28,TRBJ1-2,TRBD1,.,TGTGCCAGCAGTATGGGACAGGGGACCCATGGCTACACCTTC,CASSMGQGTHGYTF
TRBV7-3,TRBJ1-1,.,once,TGTGCCAGCAGCCCTCACAACCTCGGGGGCACTGAAGCTTTCTTT,CASSPHNLGGTEAFF
TRBV4-1,TRBJ2-7,.,.,TGCGCCAGCAGCCAGGCAGGGATCTACGAGCAGTACTTC,CASSQAGIYEQYF
TRBV18,TRBJ2-7,TRBD1,.,TGTGCCAGCTCACCACCGGGTCTCGGCGGGACAGGAAGACACGAGCAGTACTTC,CASSPPGLGGTGRHEQYF
TRBV18,TRBJ1-3,.,.,TGTGCCAGCTCACCTGACAGGCGTAGCTCTGGAAACACCATATATTTT,CASSPDRRSSGNTIYF
TRBV6-5,TRBJ1-1,.,.,TGTGCCAGCAGTCCCGGACAGATGAACACTGAAGCTTTCTTT,CASSPGQMNTEAFF
TRBV7-9,TRBJ2-2,TRBD1,.,TGTGCCAGCAGCGGGGCCGGGACAGGGTTGACCGGGGAGCTGTTTTTT,CASSGAGTGLTGELFF
TRBV5-1,TRBJ2-7,.,.,TGCGCCAGCAGCCTCTCGGACAGATACTACGAGCAGTACTTC,CASSLSDRYYEQYF
TRBV19,TRBJ1-1,.,.,TGTGCCAGTAGCTCCGGGGGATCGCACACTGAAGCTTTCTTT,CASSSGGSHTEAFF
TRBV23-1,TRBJ2-7,TRBD1,once,TGCGCCAGCCCTCCTCGGGGACAGCCAACAGAGCAGTACTTC,CASPPRGQPTEQYF
TRBV14,TRBJ2-7,TRBD2,.,TGTGCCAGCAGCCGCTTCACTAGCGGGAGCTCCTACGAGCAGTACTTC,CASSRFTSGSSYEQYF
TRBV13,TRBJ2-7,TRBD1,few,TGTGCCAGCAGCCGGACAGGGGGATCCTACGAGCAGTACTTC,CASSRTGGSYEQYF
TRBV4-1,TRBJ2-1,.,once,TGCGCCAGCAGCCTCCAGGTGGGCGGGCCCAAAGAGGTCGATGAGCAGTTCTTC,CASSLQVGGPKEVDEQFF
TRBV11-2,TRBJ2-7,TRBD2,.,TGTGCCAGCAGCTCACTAGCGGGAGTATACGAGCAGTACTTC,CASSSLAGVYEQYF
TRBV7-9,TRBJ2-1,.,.,TGTGCCAGCAGCTTAGGGAGCTCCTACAATGAGCAGTTCTTC,CASSLGSSYNEQFF
TRBV5-1,TRBJ2-4,TRBD2,.,TGCGCCAGCAGCTTGGGGGGACTAGCGGGCCTAGCCAAAAACATTCAGTACTTC,CASSLGGLAGLAKNIQYF
TRBV18,TRBJ1-4,.,.,TGTGCCAGCTCATCCCAGGTAGCAACTAATGAAAAACTGTTTTTT,CASSSQVATNEKLFF
TRBV2,TRBJ2-7,TRBD1,few,TGTGCCAGCACCAGGACAGGGGGTTCCTACGAGCAGTACTTC,CASTRTGGSYEQYF
TRBV7-8,TRBJ2-7,TRBD1,.,TGTGCCAGCAGCTCGTTACAGGGGGCGACCCGGGACGAGCAGTACTTC,CASSSLQGATRDEQYF
TRBV6-1,TRBJ2-5,.,.,TGTGCCAGCAGCCCACCGGGACTCCCAGAGACCCAGTACTTC,CASSPPGLPETQYF
TRBV9,TRBJ2-2,TRBD2,once,TGTGCCAGCAGCGTAGGCGGGAGTCCAACCGGGGAGCTGTTTTTT,CASSVGGSPTGELFF
TRBV29-1,TRBJ2-5,TRBD1,.,TGCAGCGCTGGACAGGCTTCAGAGACCCAGTACTTC,CSAGQASETQYF
TRBV5-6,TRBJ2-5,TRBD2,.,TGTGCCAGCAGCTTGGTAGGGGCTAGCGGGGTCCGGGAGACCCAGTACTTC,CASSLVGASGVRETQYF
TRBV4-3,TRBJ2-7,TRBD1,.,TGCGCCAGCAGCCAAGAGGGCAGGGGGTACGAGCAGTACTTC,CASSQEGRGYEQYF
TRBV28,TRBJ2-7,TRBD2,.,TGTGCCAGCAGTCTATCAGGACTAGCGGACTCCTACGAGCAGTACTTC,CASSLSGLADSYEQYF
TRBV4-3,TRBJ1-4,TRBD1,few,TGCGCCAGCAGCCAAGAAATGGGGACAGGGAGTGAAAAACTGTTTTTT,CASSQEMGTGSEKLFF
TRBV10-1,TRBJ2-7,.,.,TGCGCCAGCAGTGAGTCGGTGGGGGCATTCTACGAGCAGTACTTC,CASSESVGAFYEQYF
TRBV4-2,TRBJ1-2,.,few,TGTGCCAGCAGCCAAGAGCGGGGCAGTCCTAACTATGGCTACACCTTC,CASSQERGSPNYGYTF
TRBV4-1,TRBJ1-2,TRBD1,.,TGCGCCAGCAGCCTCACCGGGACAGGGGGCCCTCTCGGCTACACCTTC,CASSLTGTGGPLGYTF
TRBV28,TRBJ2-5,.,.,TGTGCCAGCAGTCTATTCAGAAAGGGGGAGACCCAGTACTTC,CASSLFRKGETQYF
TRBV27,TRBJ2-7,.,.,TGTGCCAGCAGTTTATCTACAGGGTACTCCTACGAGCAGTACTTC,CASSLSTGYSYEQYF
TRBV6-5,TRBJ1-4,TRBD1,few,TGTGCCAGCAGCCCCGACAGGGGAGGTGAAAAACTGTTTTTT,CASSPDRGGEKLFF
TRBV9,TRBJ1-3,TRBD1,.,TGTGCCAGCAGCCCCTGGTCCGGGACAGGGCCGAGGTACTCTGGAAACACCATATATTTT,CASSPWSGTGPRYSGNTIYF
TRBV27,TRBJ2-1,.,.,TGTGCCAGCACTTCCCTCAGGGTTGGCTACAATGAGCAGTTCTTC,CASTSLRVGYNEQFF
TRBV29-1,TRBJ2-7,TRBD2,.,TGCAGCGTTGAGCGAAGCGGGGCGGGTGTCTACGAGCAGTACTTC,CSVERSGAGVYEQYF
TRBV11-2,TRBJ2-7,.,.,TGTGCCAGCAGCCCCGGGGACTCTCTCTCCGAGCAGTACTTC,CASSPGDSLSEQYF
TRBV5-1,TRBJ2-1,.,once,TGCGCCAGCAGCTCGCTCAGCTCCTACAATGAGCAGTTCTTC,CASSSLSSYNEQFF
TRBV5-1,TRBJ2-7,TRBD1,.,TGCGCCAGCAGCTTGCGAGGACAGGGGTTAAACGAGCAGTACTTC,CASSLRGQGLNEQYF
TRBV9,TRBJ1-1,.,.,TGTGCCAGCAGCATCTCAGGGTTGGGTGAAGCTTTCTTT,CASSISGLGEAFF
TRBV7-2,TRBJ2-1,TRBD2,.,TGTGCCAGCAGCTTCCTAGCGGGAGGGGTCTACAATGAGCAGTTCTTC,CASSFLAGGVYNEQFF